The clone carrying this T cell receptor beta chain is medium-sized (0.01 to 0.1%) by share. The repertoire was sequenced with immunoSEQ multiplex PCR; TCRdb's copy has only in-frame clones and lacks some. The table records some 90,000 clones, around 87% of them present only once. This entry is derived from a study of control samples from healthy donors and cancer patients. Looked up from germline, CDR1 is LGHNA and CDR2 is YSLEER. Between the trimmed V and J ends, which lost 4 bases and 6 bases, there was a span of 19 bases. The CDR3 covers 15 residues. This sequence originates from a woman aged 45-59 years in good health. Sequenced material: blood. This chain connects TRBV4-3 to TRBJ2-7, with a tentative D call TRBD2 (6 bases). CDR3 sequence (DNA): TGCGCCAGCAGCCGTGACCGGGCGGGGTCGGGCGAGCAGTACTTC. This gives the protein CASSRDRAGSGEQYF.